Following are 24 T cell receptor beta chains from one sample sequenced in a study of CD8 T cells in ankylosing spondylitis. Broader study findings: A motif of 7 to 9 highly homologous TCR beta variants was seen as apparently characteristic of ankylosing spondylitis blood.

Via MiXCR, TCRdb re-called the 5' RACE reads, giving one row per CDR3 protein. The sample yields roughly 440,000 distinct CDR3 sequences, 17% seen once. The antigens of these receptors remain unknown. The sequenced material came from blood, either unsorted or a sorted T cell fraction (not recorded which). These receptors originate from a male donor with ankylosing spondylitis.

This clonotype came up a few times. DNA for the CDR3: TGTGCCACCAGTGATCCGGGACAGGACAGGGTTGGGAAAAACATTCAGTACTTC. This encodes CATSDPGQDRVGKNIQYF. V gene TRBV24-1 combines with J gene TRBJ2-4, with 8 bases fitting TRBD1. The CDR3 has 18 residues. Germline trimming cut 3 bases from V and 4 bases from J; bases unmatched to any gene: 13. The germline V gene has CDR1 KGHDR and CDR2 SFDVKD.

This chain connects TRBV5-6 to TRBJ2-5, with D tentatively TRBD2 (6 bases). Per germline, CDR1 SGHDT and CDR2 YYEEEE. The CDR3 runs to 14 residues. The V and J ends lost 0 bases and 5 bases respectively, with 11 bases between them. CDR3 nucleotide sequence: TGTGCCAGCAGCTTGGGGGGGGATCGGGAGACCCAGTACTTC. It is translated as CASSLGGDRETQYF.

This clonotype was counted many times. The J gene is TRBJ1-3, the V gene TRBV7-6, with a weak D call TRBD1 (5 bases). With 2 bases removed from V and 0 bases from J, the gap between germline ends came to 14 bases. Germline CDR1 is SGHVS and CDR2 is FNYEAQ. The CDR3 totals 17 residues. CDR3 amino acids: CASSLWAGTFSGNTIYF. As DNA, the CDR3 is TGTGCCAGCAGCTTATGGGCAGGGACTTTCTCTGGAAACACCATATATTTT. Filled out from reference TRBV7-6 and TRBJ1-3, the complete variable domain reads GAGVSQSPRYKVTKRGQDVALRCDPISGHVSLYWYRQALGQGPEFLTYFNYEAQQDKSGLPNDRFSAERPEGSISTLTIQRTEQRDSAMYRCASSLWAGTFSGNTIYFGEGSWLTVV.

A few counts support this clonotype. The rearrangement uses TRBV21-1 and TRBJ2-1; the table's D call, TRBD1, was not checked against the DNA. TRBV21-1 is reported as a pseudogene. The CDR3 is made up of 16 amino acids. The CDR3 DNA sequence: TGTGCCAGCAGCAAATCCGAGAGGGGGACCTACAATGAGCAGTTCTTC. Protein: CASSKSERGTYNEQFF.

This clonotype was counted between two and nine times. CDR3 sequence: CSAPGTGSNIQYF. The CDR3 DNA reads as TGCAGCGCCCCCGGGACAGGGAGTAACATTCAGTACTTC. J is TRBJ2-4 and V is TRBV29-1, with 9 nucleotides matching TRBD1. J was trimmed by 7 bases and V by 7 bases; bases with no gene match: 8. Germline assignment: CDR1 SQVTM and CDR2 ANQGSEA. CDR3 length: 13 residues.

Ten or more counts support this clonotype. V gene TRBV5-1 combines with J gene TRBJ2-1, with D uncertain. Trimming removed 1 base from V and 4 bases from J, with 9 bases in between. CDR1 is SGHRS and CDR2 is YFSETQ in the germline V gene. This CDR3 is built from 14 residues. CDR3: CASSLLSPYNEQFF. Written as DNA, the CDR3 is TGCGCCAGCAGCTTGTTGTCTCCTTACAATGAGCAGTTCTTC.

The chain combines TRBV7-9 with TRBJ2-1; D ambiguous. This CDR3 spans 14 amino acids. V was clipped by 10 bases and J by 5 bases, with 18 bases between them. Germline V gene data show CDR1 as SEHNR and CDR2 as FQNEAQ (reference sequence). This CDR3 is CATTTWETNNEQFF. The CDR3 bases are TGTGCCACCACAACGTGGGAAACTAACAATGAGCAGTTCTTC.

This clonotype was picked up a small number of times. The chain combines TRBV30 with TRBJ2-2; no definite D call. Per germline, CDR1 GTSNPN and CDR2 SVGIG (reference sequence). Trimming cost V 4 bases and J 3 bases, with 6 bases left between them. CDR3 length equals 12 residues. The CDR3 DNA follows: TGTGCCTGGACAGGCTACACCGGGGAGCTGTTTTTT. It codes for CAWTGYTGELFF.

The rearrangement joins TRBV7-9 to TRBJ2-2; unclear D gene. CDR3 length: 12 residues. Germline lookup yields CDR1 SEHNR and CDR2 FQNEAQ (reference sequence). The germline V and J ends were trimmed by 6 bases and 7 bases, with 9 bases remaining between them. The chain's CDR3 is CASSPTHGELFF. DNA of the CDR3: TGTGCCAGCAGTCCCACCCACGGGGAGCTGTTTTTT. Full variable domain (remainder filled in from reference TRBV7-9 and TRBJ2-2): DTGVSQNPRHKITKRGQNVTFRCDPISEHNRLYWYRQTLGQGPEFLTYFQNEAQLEKSRLLSDRFSAERPKGSFSTLEIQRTEQGDSAMYLCASSPTHGELFFGEGSRLTVL.

The sample holds a few counts of this clonotype. The J gene is TRBJ1-4, the V gene TRBV19; 7 bases match TRBD1. V gave up 3 bases and J gave up 6 bases; unmatched junction bases: 4. Germline values: CDR1 LNHDA, CDR2 SQIVND (reference sequence). The CDR3 consists of 14 residues. CDR3 bases: TGTGCCAGTAGTATCGGGACAGCGGATGAAAAACTGTTTTTT. Translating gives CASSIGTADEKLFF.

This clonotype was picked up a small number of times. One end of the junction is discordant with germline, which a read error may explain. The rearrangement joins TRBV7-7 to TRBJ2-3; no reliable D call. Germline assignment: CDR1 SSHAT and CDR2 FNYEAQ (reference sequence). The CDR3 is 12 residues long. CDR3 protein: CASNTPRHTQYF. The DNA for the CDR3 is TGTGCTAGCAACACCCCCCGGCATACGCAGTATTTT.

V usage is TRBV6-2 or TRBV6-3 and J usage is TRBJ2-3, with 14 positions matching TRBD2. Germline assignment: CDR1 MNHEY and CDR2 SVGEGT. The CDR3 sequence is 18 residues long. Trimming at V came to 5 bases and at J to 5 bases, leaving 12 bases not matched to a gene. The CDR3 DNA reads TGTGCCAGCAGTACCGCCCGGACTAGCGGGGGGAGGAAAGATACGCAGTATTTT. Its protein product is CASSTARTSGGRKDTQYF.

This clonotype was picked up a small number of times. As DNA, the CDR3 is TGTGCCAGCAGCCGGACAGGGATCGAGCAGTACTTC. Encoded protein: CASSRTGIEQYF. The chain employs TRBV2 and TRBJ2-7; 8 bases align to TRBD1. The CDR3 length is 12 residues. Germline V gives CDR1 SNHLY, CDR2 FYNNEI. The V segment lost 6 bases and the J segment 6 bases; nucleotides outside the gene matches: 4.

The chain links TRBV20-1 to TRBJ2-1, with 14 bases fitting TRBD2. Germline CDR1 and CDR2: DFQATT and SNEGSKA (reference sequence). The length of the CDR3 is 15 residues. Unmatched junction bases numbered 4, after V lost 5 bases and J lost 4 bases. CDR3 sequence (DNA): TGCAGTGCTGAAGGGACTAGCGGGGGTTACAATGAGCAGTTCTTC. This sequence encodes CSAEGTSGGYNEQFF.

This clonotype was observed a few times. V is TRBV20-1 and J is TRBJ2-3, with 10 bases lining up with TRBD2. Trimming removed 0 bases from V and 2 bases from J; junction bases left unmatched: 11. There are 18 residues in the CDR3. Germline V gene lookup returns CDR1 DFQATT and CDR2 SNEGSKA (reference sequence). The CDR3 sequence is CSARDPSGRAGFTDTQYF. DNA for the CDR3: TGCAGTGCTAGAGATCCCAGCGGGAGGGCAGGGTTCACAGATACGCAGTATTTT.

In its sample, this clonotype was seen a few times. This chain connects TRBV28 to TRBJ2-3, with 8 positions matching TRBD2. J was trimmed by 3 bases and V by 6 bases; bases with no gene match: 2. The germline V gene encodes CDR1 MDHEN and CDR2 SYDVKM. There are 13 residues in the CDR3. CDR3 sequence reads: CASSGRGTDTQYF. For the CDR3, the DNA is TGTGCCAGCAGCGGGAGGGGGACAGATACGCAGTATTTT.

The chain couples TRBV6-2 or TRBV6-3 to TRBJ2-2; 9 nucleotides align to TRBD2. V was clipped by 11 bases and J by 7 bases; unmatched bases: 14. This CDR3 contains 15 residues. Per the germline V gene, CDR1 is MNHEY and CDR2 is SVGEGT. CDR3 DNA: TGTGCCGCGAGGAGCGGGGGGAGCGGAGTCGGGGAGCTGTTTTTT. This translates into CAARSGGSGVGELFF.

This clonotype was picked up many times. This chain links TRBV29-1 with TRBJ2-7; a weak D match, TRBD1 (5 bases). The ends were cut back, 6 bases at V and 2 bases at J, with 14 bases in the middle. This CDR3 contains 13 residues. Germline V gene sequence: CDR1 SQVTM, CDR2 ANQGSEA. The CDR3 sequence: CSVQTELPYEQYF. The CDR3 DNA is TGCAGCGTCCAGACAGAGCTCCCCTACGAGCAGTACTTC.

The sample holds a few counts of this clonotype. The chain uses TRBV20-1 and TRBJ2-5; perhaps TRBD2 as D (6 bases). Per germline, CDR1 DFQATT and CDR2 SNEGSKA (reference sequence). The CDR3 spans 14 residues. V was shortened by 0 bases and J by 4 bases, with 12 bases between the two germline ends. CDR3 loop: CSARDNRRGETQYF. The DNA for the CDR3 is TGCAGTGCTAGAGATAATCGGCGGGGAGAGACCCAGTACTTC.

The chain couples TRBV14 to TRBJ1-4, with D perhaps matching TRBD1 (5 bases). CDR3 length: 14 residues. Trimming shortened V by 2 bases and J by 7 bases, and 11 bases separated the two germline ends. Germline V lookup: CDR1 SGHDN, CDR2 FVKESK. The CDR3 here is CASSQSGAGEKLFF. CDR3 bases: TGTGCCAGCAGCCAAAGTGGGGCGGGTGAAAAACTGTTTTTT.

The chain employs TRBV2 and TRBJ1-5; D call uncertain. This CDR3 has 14 residues. V lost 6 bases, J lost 0 bases, and 9 bases lay in between. Germline CDR1 SNHLY, CDR2 FYNNEI. DNA for the CDR3: TGTGCCAGCAGCCTCCTGAATAGCAATCAGCCCCAGCATTTT. Translating it yields CASSLLNSNQPQHF.

This rearrangement joins TRBV5-8 to TRBJ2-7, with D possibly called TRBD1 or TRBD2 (5 bases each). The CDR3 has 16 amino acids. Germline V CDR1 and CDR2: SGHTS, YDEGEE. V lost 4 bases to trimming and J lost 3 bases, with 20 bases between them. CDR3: CASSRMNPGRYYEQYF. The CDR3, as DNA: TGTGCCAGCAGCAGGATGAACCCGGGACGGTACTACGAGCAGTACTTC.

This clonotype appeared a few times. The rearrangement links TRBV12-3 or TRBV12-4 to TRBJ1-3, with TRBD1 matching over 7 bases. The CDR3 is 14 residues long. The V gene end was trimmed by 4 bases and the J gene end by 4 bases; junction bases not matched to a gene: 4. The DNA of the CDR3 is TGTGCCAGCAGTTCCCAGGGGGGAGGAAACACCATATATTTT. This translates into CASSSQGGGNTIYF.

The chain employs TRBV4-3 and TRBJ2-7; D is uncertain. This CDR3 is built from 14 residues. The germline V gene has CDR1 LGHNA and CDR2 YSLEER. V was clipped by 5 bases and J by 0 bases, with 11 bases between them. The chain's CDR3 is CASSAAPSSYEQYF. The CDR3 coding sequence is TGCGCCAGCAGCGCGGCACCGAGCTCCTACGAGCAGTACTTC.